This T cell receptor beta chain is from a study of blood T cells in healthy people across ages. This clonotype was recorded only once. The CDR3 spans 14 residues. CDR1 and CDR2 (germline): DFQATT, SNEGSKA (reference sequence). A second 7 to 11 cycle PCR used barcoded and J-beta primers. No fewer than 2.5 million CDR3-containing paired-end reads came from each sample. MiXCR was run by TCRdb on the 5' RACE reads, yielding one entry per CDR3 protein. The table includes roughly 830,000 distinct CDR3 sequences, around 62% detected once. The chain is built from TRBV20-1 and TRBJ2-4; D gene unclear. Gene TRBJ2-7 matches the end of the DNA better, so the J call may be wrong. Material for sequencing was blood. The source of this sequence is a man aged 25 to 40 in good health. The CDR3 DNA reads as TGCAGTGCTAGAGATAGCCAGGTCTACTACGAGCAGTACTTC. It translates to CSARDSQVYYEQYF.